These T cell receptor beta chains were read from a single sample in a study of blood T cell repertoires in COVID-19. Profiling relied on immunoSEQ multiplex PCR, and the TCRdb table lists in-frame clones only, not all of them. The profile covers about 110,000 clones, with roughly 85% appearing a single time and roughly 5% taken by the ten largest. Source material: peripheral blood. Receptors were obtained from a human donor in a cohort sampled during active COVID-19. CDR3s include the opening cysteine and the closing phenylalanine or tryptophan. A D gene is named only where the DNA matches it firmly. The size entry is marked missing in some rows and otherwise reads once, few, many or a size class.

.	16	TRBV7-6	TRBJ1-4	.	CASSLDRRVLNEKLFF	TGTGCCAGCAGCTTAGATCGCCGGGTTTTAAATGAAAAACTGTTTTTT
.	16	TRBV3-1/TRBV3-2	TRBJ2-1	.	CASSLMGAGLYNEQFF	TGTGCCAGCAGCCTAATGGGGGCAGGGCTCTACAATGAGCAGTTCTTC
TRBD2	14	TRBV24-1	TRBJ2-3	many	CATIGGSGTDTQYF	TGTGCCACCATTGGCGGGAGTGGCACAGATACGCAGTATTTT
.	17	TRBV15	TRBJ2-1	.	CATSRGPGVLSYNEQFF	TGTGCCACCAGCAGGGGTCCCGGGGTACTGTCCTACAATGAGCAGTTCTTC
TRBD1	14	TRBV29-1	TRBJ1-1	.	CSVFDRGRNTEAFF	TGCAGCGTTTTTGACAGGGGAAGGAACACTGAAGCTTTCTTT
.	12	TRBV30	TRBJ1-2	.	CAWSQGNYGYTF	TGTGCCTGGAGTCAGGGTAACTATGGCTACACCTTC
.	15	TRBV3-1/TRBV3-2	TRBJ1-6	few	CASSQDSIGGSPLHF	TGTGCCAGCAGCCAAGATTCAATAGGGGGTTCACCCCTCCACTTT
.	16	TRBV6-6	TRBJ1-2	.	CASSLTGLLANYGYTF	TGTGCCAGCAGTTTAACGGGATTACTAGCTAACTATGGCTACACCTTC
.	17	TRBV19	TRBJ2-2	.	CASSPPTLAGNTGELFF	TGTGCCAGTAGTCCCCCCACCCTTGCGGGGAACACCGGGGAGCTGTTTTTT
.	13	TRBV9	TRBJ2-1	.	CASSVDLYNEQFF	TGTGCCAGCAGCGTAGATCTGTACAATGAGCAGTTCTTC
TRBD1	16	TRBV2	TRBJ2-2	.	CASSKQGLAGTGELFF	TGTGCCAGCAGTAAACAGGGGTTGGCGGGCACCGGGGAGCTGTTTTTT
.	14	TRBV5-4	TRBJ2-1	.	CASSLDTRNNEQFF	TGTGCCAGCAGCTTGGACACAAGAAACAATGAGCAGTTCTTC
TRBD2	14	TRBV4-2	TRBJ2-7	.	CASSRTSETYEQYF	TGTGCCAGCAGCCGGACTAGCGAGACCTACGAGCAGTACTTC
TRBD1	14	TRBV6-6	TRBJ1-2	.	CASSRDRSYRGYTF	TGTGCCAGCAGTCGGGACAGGTCCTACAGGGGCTACACCTTC
TRBD2	17	TRBV11-2	TRBJ2-1	.	CASSLRGAGGQRRQQFF	TGTGCCAGCAGCTTAAGAGGAGCGGGAGGGCAAAGGAGACAGCAGTTCTTC
TRBD1	16	TRBV7-9	TRBJ1-1	.	CASSFGTGGLNTEAFF	TGTGCCAGCAGCTTCGGGACAGGGGGCCTGAACACTGAAGCTTTCTTT
TRBD1	14	TRBV2	TRBJ2-7	.	CASNKGASGYEQYF	TGTGCCAGCAACAAGGGGGCGTCCGGCTACGAGCAGTACTTC
.	15	TRBV9	TRBJ2-6	.	CASSARTSRANVLTF	TGTGCCAGCAGCGCCAGGACTTCTAGGGCCAACGTCCTGACTTTC
TRBD1	14	TRBV5-1	TRBJ2-2	.	CASSPGQGTGELFF	TGCGCCAGCAGCCCAGGACAGGGGACCGGGGAGCTGTTTTTT
TRBD2	16	TRBV6-2/TRBV6-3	TRBJ2-3	.	CASSGGLAASIDTQYF	TGTGCCAGCAGTGGGGGACTAGCGGCCTCCATTGATACGCAGTATTTT
TRBD1	15	TRBV27	TRBJ2-2	few	CASNSRDSNTGELFF	TGTGCCAGCAACTCCCGGGACAGCAACACCGGGGAGCTGTTTTTT
.	15	TRBV5-6	TRBJ2-2	.	CASSARSGIREELFF	TGTGCCAGCAGCGCTAGATCGGGAATTCGAGAGGAGCTGTTTTTT
.	13	TRBV5-1	TRBJ1-1	.	CASSLGGGTEAFF	TGCGCCAGCAGCTTGGGAGGGGGCACTGAAGCTTTCTTT
.	12	TRBV13	TRBJ1-2	.	CASSLASGGYTF	TGTGCCAGCAGCCTTGCTTCGGGTGGCTACACCTTC
.	13	TRBV4-3	TRBJ2-2	once	CASSSRGTGELFF	TGCGCCAGCAGCTCCCGGGGCACCGGGGAGCTGTTTTTT
.	13	TRBV12-3/TRBV12-4	TRBJ2-7	.	CASSFYRSEKQYF	TGTGCCAGCAGTTTCTATCGATCTGAAAAGCAGTACTTC
.	15	TRBV4-1	TRBJ2-1	.	CASSLQFTLNNEQFF	TGCGCCAGCAGCCTACAATTTACGCTTAACAATGAGCAGTTCTTC
TRBD1	15	TRBV11-2	TRBJ1-1	.	CASSLEGQRNTEAFF	TGTGCCAGCAGCTTGGAGGGACAGAGGAACACTGAAGCTTTCTTT
TRBD1	15	TRBV3-1/TRBV3-2	TRBJ2-7	.	CASSQVGTGTGEQYF	TGTGCCAGCAGCCAAGTGGGGACAGGGACGGGCGAGCAGTACTTC
TRBD2	12	TRBV19	TRBJ2-3	.	CATRLGRDTQYF	TGTGCCACCCGTCTCGGGAGGGATACGCAGTATTTT
TRBD2	11	TRBV2	TRBJ2-1	few	CASRGEGEQFF	TGTGCCAGCAGAGGGGAGGGTGAGCAGTTCTTC
.	18	TRBV3-1/TRBV3-2	TRBJ2-7	.	CASSQEERDKGGDYEQYF	TGTGCCAGCAGCCAAGAGGAGCGAGACAAAGGGGGAGACTACGAGCAGTACTTC
.	12	TRBV5-4	TRBJ2-5	once	CASSFSGETQYF	TGTGCCAGCAGCTTCAGCGGGGAGACCCAGTACTTC
.	13	TRBV30	TRBJ2-7	.	CAWSDGLPYEQYF	TGTGCCTGGAGTGATGGTCTACCCTACGAGCAGTACTTC
TRBD2	18	TRBV18	TRBJ2-2	.	CASSPVVGLAGNTGELFF	TGTGCCAGCTCACCGGTAGTTGGACTAGCGGGGAACACCGGGGAGCTGTTTTTT
TRBD1	15	TRBV18	TRBJ1-6	.	CASSPWTGEGSPLHF	TGTGCCAGCTCACCATGGACAGGGGAAGGTTCACCCCTCCACTTT
TRBD1	18	TRBV10-3	TRBJ1-2	.	CAISLGGGQGAYGYGYTF	TGTGCCATCAGTTTAGGGGGCGGACAGGGGGCATACGGCTATGGCTACACCTTC
TRBD1	16	TRBV19	TRBJ1-1	.	CASSTPTGTGATEAFF	TGTGCCAGTAGTACGCCGACCGGGACAGGGGCCACTGAAGCTTTCTTT
TRBD1	14	TRBV30	TRBJ1-3	.	CAWNLQGSGNTIYF	TGTGCCTGGAATTTACAGGGGTCTGGAAACACCATATATTTT
TRBD2	14	TRBV27	TRBJ2-7	once	CASSLTSGAYEQYF	TGTGCCAGCAGTTTGACTAGCGGGGCCTACGAGCAGTACTTC
.	14	TRBV5-8	TRBJ1-1	.	CASSLDSIRTEAFF	TGTGCCAGCAGCTTGGACAGTATACGAACTGAAGCTTTCTTT
TRBD1	13	TRBV4-1	TRBJ1-2	few	CASSPRDSYGYTF	TGCGCCAGCAGCCCCCGGGACAGTTATGGCTACACCTTC
TRBD2	18	TRBV3-1/TRBV3-2	TRBJ2-1	.	CASSQDLLAGGKGNEQFF	TGTGCCAGCAGCCAAGATCTACTAGCGGGGGGGAAGGGGAATGAGCAGTTCTTC
.	13	TRBV30	TRBJ1-2	.	CAWSPEVGNGYTF	TGTGCCTGGAGTCCGGAGGTAGGGAATGGCTACACCTTC
.	13	TRBV27	TRBJ1-1	once	CASRSAGPTEAFF	TGTGCCAGCAGGTCCGCGGGTCCCACTGAAGCTTTCTTT